This TCR beta chain was found in a study of human T cells and chemical hapten exposure. Study-level background: There were weekly diphenylcyclopropenone doses to the scalp for patients throughout the approximately 25-week study. Minor volume differences among pooled libraries chiefly drove per-sample TCR yield variation.

The length of the CDR3 is 14 residues. Germline CDR1 and CDR2: MDHEN and SYDVKM. Trimming took off 6 bases at V and 3 bases at J, with 14 bases between the two ends. Time point indicated: patch test 1, 2 weeks after DPC sensitization. The treatment was: therapeutic diphenylcyclopropenone sensitization with weekly scalp DPC. A single record per CDR3 protein comes from TCRdb applying MiXCR to the RACE reads. The table lists 300,000 to 450,000 distinct CDR3 sequences, roughly 4.8% of them singletons. For this clonotype: A read error may be the cause here, since a much bigger clone is one base away.

The TCR comes from a woman in her fifties or sixties with alopecia areata. Some clones in this sample may be carry-over from other donors' samples. The rearrangement joins TRBV28 to TRBJ1-1; no firm D call. Sequencing was performed on whole blood, taken in connection with sensitization to the hapten diphenylcyclopropenone (DPC). The CDR3 DNA sequence: TGTGCCAGCAGCGTCAGGTCCCTTTACACTGAAGCTTTCTTT. It translates to CASSVRSLYTEAFF.